Included here is one TCR beta chain sequence, with context. The sample is drawn from a study of blood T cell repertoires in COVID-19. The germline gives CDR1 MNHEY, CDR2 SMNVEV (reference sequence). V lost 0 bases and J lost 3; bases outside the gene matches: 8. This CDR3 is built from 17 residues. Produced via immunoSEQ multiplex PCR; TCRdb's table is partial and in-frame only. Found here are more than 85,000 clones, roughly 85% of them singletons; the top ten hold roughly 40%. V usage is TRBV27 and J usage is TRBJ2-3, with 8 bases fitting TRBD2. The receptor comes from a man aged 80 or over with acute or convalescent COVID-19. The specimen was peripheral blood. CDR3 amino acids: CASSLSFREGPTDTQYF. For the CDR3, the DNA is TGTGCCAGCAGTTTATCGTTCCGGGAGGGCCCGACAGATACGCAGTATTTT.